Listed below are T cell receptor beta chains from one sample, sequenced in a study of CD8 T cells in ankylosing spondylitis. In TCRdb, the 5' RACE reads were re-called with MiXCR into one record per CDR3 protein. This sample has a few hundred thousand distinct CDR3 sequences, with approximately 22% found just once. Input material: blood, either unsorted or a sorted T cell fraction (not recorded which). These receptors were taken from a male donor with ankylosing spondylitis or in good health (not recorded which). CDR3s include the opening cysteine and the closing phenylalanine or tryptophan.

CASSQGQGSNEQFF	TRBV4-1	TRBJ2-1
CAISDLTGYEQYF	TRBV10-3	TRBJ2-7
CASSQDRGEAETQYF	TRBV14	TRBJ2-5
CTSSQEGRETQYF	TRBV1	TRBJ2-5
CSARDPGTPSYEQYF	TRBV20-1	TRBJ2-7
CASSPSGGASEQYF	TRBV12-3/TRBV12-4	TRBJ2-7
CASSGVPGGEQYF	TRBV12-3/TRBV12-4	TRBJ2-7
CASSLPGQEQYF	TRBV12-3/TRBV12-4	TRBJ2-7
CASRLDWGHEQYF	TRBV11-2	TRBJ2-7
CASSQARTLRGVYNEQFF	TRBV4-1	TRBJ2-1
CATSRDRGDSSPLHF	TRBV15	TRBJ1-6
CASMKTSGGGETQYF	TRBV6-1	TRBJ2-5